These 9 T cell receptor beta chains originate from one sample sequenced in a study of shared clonotypes between healthy human individuals. The assay was immunoSEQ multiplex PCR, and TCRdb's table has in-frame clones only and misses some. Of fewer than 600,000 clones in the sample, around 77% are singletons; the top ten hold around 12%. The sample consisted of PBMCs. The source of these receptors is a woman between 40 and 55 years old in good health. Some clones in this sample may be carry-over from other donors' samples.

The V and J genes are TRBV19 and TRBJ1-1; TRBD1 matches at 7 bases. Trimming at V came to 5 bases and at J to 8 bases, leaving 8 bases not matched to a gene. The CDR3 length is 13 residues. Germline V gene sequence: CDR1 LNHDA, CDR2 SQIVND (reference sequence). The CDR3 here is CASSGALQGEAFF. DNA for the CDR3: TGTGCCAGTAGTGGGGCTTTACAGGGGGAAGCTTTCTTT. Using reference TRBV19 and TRBJ1-1 for the parts outside the CDR3, the full variable domain is DGGITQSPKYLFRKEGQNVTLSCEQNLNHDAMYWYRQDPGQGLRLIYYSQIVNDFQKGDIAEGYSVSREKKESFPLTVTSAQKNPTAFYLCASSGALQGEAFFGQGTRLTVV.

The genes are TRBV28 and TRBJ2-7; TRBD1 might be the D (6 bases). The CDR3 covers 15 residues. Germline CDR1 and CDR2: MDHEN and SYDVKM. V was cut by 6 bases and J by 0 bases, with 15 bases left in between. For the CDR3, the DNA is TGTGCCAGCAGCCCAAGGACAGATGACTCCTACGAGCAGTACTTC. It codes for CASSPRTDDSYEQYF.

This sequence joins TRBV10-3 and TRBJ2-3, with D tentatively TRBD1 (6 bases). V was shortened by 4 bases and J by 1 base, with 12 bases between the two germline ends. CDR3 length: 15 amino acids. Germline CDR1 is ENHRY and CDR2 is SYGVKD. CDR3 loop: CAISAGQFGTDTQYF. The CDR3 DNA follows: TGTGCCATCAGTGCGGGACAATTTGGCACAGATACGCAGTATTTT.

The rearrangement links TRBV11-1 to TRBJ1-1; D is uncertain. The CDR3 spans 13 residues. V was clipped by 3 bases and J by 1 base, with 6 bases between them. From germline, CDR1 is SGHAT and CDR2 FQDESV (reference sequence). This chain's CDR3 is CASSFARNTEAFF. CDR3 sequence (DNA): TGTGCCAGCAGCTTCGCCAGGAACACTGAAGCTTTCTTT.

This chain uses TRBV18 with TRBJ2-2; D gene unclear. Per germline, CDR1 KGHSH and CDR2 LQKENI. V dropped 3 bases and J dropped 4 bases, with 6 bases sitting between them. This CDR3 has 13 residues. The CDR3 sequence is CASSPVATGELFF. In nucleotides, the CDR3 is TGTGCCAGCTCACCGGTGGCCACCGGGGAGCTGTTTTTT.

This clone was seen many times. The chain joins TRBV20-1 to TRBJ2-4; D perhaps matches TRBD2 (5 bases). CDR3 size: 11 residues. CDR1 and CDR2 (germline): DFQATT, SNEGSKA (reference sequence). Trimming cost V 5 bases and J 10 bases, with 12 bases left between them. The CDR3 spells CSAGHREIQYF. DNA for the CDR3: TGCAGTGCTGGGCATAGGGAGATTCAGTACTTC.

The chain links TRBV27 to TRBJ2-2; no definite D call. This CDR3 spans 14 amino acids. CDR1 and CDR2 from the germline V gene are MNHEY and SMNVEV (reference sequence). Deletions cut 1 base from V and 5 bases from J, with 8 bases between. CDR3 protein: CASSLFWRTGELFF. CDR3 DNA: TGTGCCAGCAGTTTATTTTGGAGAACCGGGGAGCTGTTTTTT.

The V and J genes are TRBV9 and TRBJ2-4; D is possibly TRBD1 (5 bases). CDR3 length: 15 residues. V dropped 0 bases and J dropped 6 bases, with 13 bases sitting between them. Germline CDR1 and CDR2: SGDLS and YYNGEE. The CDR3 DNA reads as TGTGCCAGCAGCGTAGAAGGGGTAAGGGGAAACATTCAGTACTTC. Encoded protein: CASSVEGVRGNIQYF.

This clone was recorded once. The chain has TRBV18 and TRBJ1-6, with 9 bases identical to TRBD1. Looked up from germline, CDR1 is KGHSH and CDR2 is LQKENI. There are 16 residues in the CDR3. With V trimmed by 3 bases and J by 8 bases, 8 bases remained unmatched. The CDR3 protein is CASSPTGTGSYSPLHF. In DNA, the CDR3 is TGTGCCAGCTCACCGACCGGGACAGGGTCTTATTCACCCCTCCACTTT.